This note documents a single T cell receptor beta chain sequence. Its cognate antigen is unknown. Sequenced with the Oncomine TCR Beta short-read assay was DNA taken from cultured CD4+ T cells. Genomic DNA was isolated from cultured CD4+ T cells. TCRdb re-derived calls from the PCR reads in MiXCR, one entry per CDR3 protein. The repertoire holds approximately 9,000 distinct CDR3 sequences, about 34% seen once, with 15% to 20% in the top ten. The V end lost 7 bases, the J end lost 1 base, and 15 bases lay between the germline ends. Germline CDR1 and CDR2: SQVTM and ANQGSEA. The length of the CDR3 is 14 residues. Sample treatment: roughly 10-day PBMC culture with coronavirus spike peptide pools or control peptides (ViraFEST assay). Investigators obtained the unexposed donor's CD4+ T cells before the COVID-19 pandemic (2011-2018). The source of the sample is a study of vaccination and CD4 T cells after COVID-19.

Sample: CD4+ T cells from blood, cultured in vitro. The rearrangement joins TRBV29-1 to TRBJ2-3; D not certain. This sequence was found in a human donor in good health. CDR3 protein: CSGTGRAGTDTQYF. In DNA form, the CDR3 reads TGCAGCGGCACTGGAAGGGCTGGCACAGATACGCAGTATTTT.